This T cell receptor beta chain appears in the sequencing data of a study of follicular helper T cells after annual influenza vaccination (TCRdb year 2017). Background for the entire study: After each seasonal influenza vaccination, blood samples were collected on days 0, 7 and 28. To look at recall of cTfh clones, some subjects were tracked through successive annual vaccinations covering the 2013-2014, 2014-2015 and 2015-2016 seasons. One week after vaccination, a second recruited cohort of approximately 11 subjects (Table S1) displayed a similar ICOS+CD38+ cTfh response. Six subjects had multi-year samples: four covered two vaccination seasons and two covered three seasons. The 2013-2014 samples were cryopreserved, while the 2015 samples were processed right after collection. The investigation overall reported the following: ICOS+CD38+ cTfh clonality correlated with the frequency of that population, and its change correlated with the change in circulating plasmablast frequency. Only about 10-20% of analyzed cells yielded productive TCRB sequences, so sampling of rare clonotypes was not possible. Successive annual vaccinations recalled a recurring oligoclonal ICOS+CD38+ cTfh response that included tetramer and AIM influenza-specific clonotypes. Day 7 ICOS+CD38+ clones were most often found later in ICOS-CD38- cTfh, suggesting that subset may serve as a memory reservoir.

The library was produced with the immunoSEQ multiplex PCR assay. Adaptive Biotechnologies carried out TCRB amplification, library preparation, sequencing and preliminary bioinformatics at Survey level resolution. TCRB sequencing used multiplex PCR amplification of genomic DNA from sorted cTfh populations. The original pipeline was this. In R, clonality was calculated as 1 minus the normalized Shannon entropy, and the Gini index was computed using the R package ineq. Overlap score was defined as the summed counts of shared sequences divided by the total counts of all sequences in both compared samples. The significance of shared clonotypes was tested with Fisher's exact test, assuming a theoretical repertoire of 10^7 TCRB sequences. Here the immuneACCESS table is served through TCRdb, limited to in-frame sequences with V and J called. Missing clones are a known gap in these copies; in checked studies unresolved V genes cover under half, and the rest lacks a known reason. That table is the source of V, J and clone size, and D and trimming were worked out from the DNA. Across this sample there are 8,500 to 9,000 clones, with roughly 80% seen only once. The ten most abundant clones make up roughly 3.6% of the sample.

As concerns this clone: What antigen it recognizes has not been identified. Base qualities are not at hand, and no much larger clone is one base apart.

The germline ends are 16 bases apart after V is trimmed by 3 bases and J by 7 bases. CDR1 and CDR2 are drawn from the germline V gene (reference sequence): LNHDA, SQIVND. The CDR3 sequence holds 15 residues, the cysteine and phenylalanine included. CDR3 DNA is the only sequence kept; it has 45 bases, read in frame from the first base. The time point label, read with the paper, signifies: 2014-2015 season, 7 days after vaccination. Seasonal inactivated influenza vaccine (Fluvarix) was administered to adults, and sorted blood CD4 subsets were tracked by TCRB sequencing before and after vaccination. To be eligible, subjects had to live in the community and must not have received influenza vaccine in the previous 6 months. Subjects were excluded for influenza vaccine contraindications, substance abuse, HIV/AIDS, active malignancy, immunomodulatory medication, or active illness such as respiratory infection. At each time point, about 40 to 100 mL of blood was collected. Circulating Tfh were defined as non-naive CD4+CXCR5+PD-1+ cells, and these cells were sorted into ICOS+CD38+ and ICOS-CD38- fractions. Either Ficoll-Paque PLUS or SepMate separation was used to isolate PBMC. Cell subsets were sorted from PBMC on a BD FACS Aria before DNA extraction.

The specimen was CXCR5+ CD38- circulating T follicular helper cells from blood, collected 7 days after influenza vaccination. The cell subset or site tag for this specimen amounts to: circulating Tfh, non-naive CD4+CXCR5+PD-1+ (ICOS+CD38+ or ICOS-CD38-). In this chain, TRBV19 is recombined with TRBJ1-5; the D gene lacks a confident call. This clonotype was sampled from an adult who received the influenza vaccine. The CDR3 reads CASSIPGGSWQPQHF. At the DNA level, the sequence is TGTGCCAGTAGTATTCCTGGAGGAAGTTGGCAGCCCCAGCATTTT. With the portions outside the CDR3 filled from the reference TRBV19 and TRBJ1-5 genes, the complete variable region becomes DGGITQSPKYLFRKEGQNVTLSCEQNLNHDAMYWYRQDPGQGLRLIYYSQIVNDFQKGDIAEGYSVSREKKESFPLTVTSAQKNPTAFYLCASSIPGGSWQPQHFGDGTRLSIL.